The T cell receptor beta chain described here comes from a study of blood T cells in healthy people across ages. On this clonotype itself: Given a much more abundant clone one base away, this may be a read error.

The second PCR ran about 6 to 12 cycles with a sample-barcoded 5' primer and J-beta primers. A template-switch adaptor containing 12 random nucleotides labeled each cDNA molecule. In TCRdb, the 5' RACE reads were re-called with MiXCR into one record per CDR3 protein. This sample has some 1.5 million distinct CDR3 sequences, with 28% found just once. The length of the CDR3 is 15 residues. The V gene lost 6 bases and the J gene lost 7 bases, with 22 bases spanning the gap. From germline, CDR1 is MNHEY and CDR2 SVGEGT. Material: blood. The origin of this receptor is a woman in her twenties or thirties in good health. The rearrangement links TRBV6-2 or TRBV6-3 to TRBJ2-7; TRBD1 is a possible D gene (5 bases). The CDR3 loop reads CASRPGQGRYNEQYF. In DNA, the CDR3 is TGTGCCAGCAGACCAGGGCAGGGCCGCTACAATGAGCAGTACTTC.